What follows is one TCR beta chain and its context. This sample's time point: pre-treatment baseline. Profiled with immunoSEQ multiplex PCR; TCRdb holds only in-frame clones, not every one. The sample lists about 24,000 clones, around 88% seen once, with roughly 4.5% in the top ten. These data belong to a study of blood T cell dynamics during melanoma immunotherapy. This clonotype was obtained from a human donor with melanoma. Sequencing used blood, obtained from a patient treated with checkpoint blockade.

CDR3 nucleotide sequence: TGTGCCAGCAGCGTAGGCGGGAGCTCCTACGAGCAGTACTTC. Encoded protein: CASSVGGSSYEQYF. This sequence joins TRBV9 and TRBJ2-7; TRBD2 matches at 7 bases. The CDR3 runs 14 residues. The germline V gene has CDR1 SGDLS and CDR2 YYNGEE. Germline trimming cut 0 bases from V and 0 bases from J; bases unmatched to any gene: 0.